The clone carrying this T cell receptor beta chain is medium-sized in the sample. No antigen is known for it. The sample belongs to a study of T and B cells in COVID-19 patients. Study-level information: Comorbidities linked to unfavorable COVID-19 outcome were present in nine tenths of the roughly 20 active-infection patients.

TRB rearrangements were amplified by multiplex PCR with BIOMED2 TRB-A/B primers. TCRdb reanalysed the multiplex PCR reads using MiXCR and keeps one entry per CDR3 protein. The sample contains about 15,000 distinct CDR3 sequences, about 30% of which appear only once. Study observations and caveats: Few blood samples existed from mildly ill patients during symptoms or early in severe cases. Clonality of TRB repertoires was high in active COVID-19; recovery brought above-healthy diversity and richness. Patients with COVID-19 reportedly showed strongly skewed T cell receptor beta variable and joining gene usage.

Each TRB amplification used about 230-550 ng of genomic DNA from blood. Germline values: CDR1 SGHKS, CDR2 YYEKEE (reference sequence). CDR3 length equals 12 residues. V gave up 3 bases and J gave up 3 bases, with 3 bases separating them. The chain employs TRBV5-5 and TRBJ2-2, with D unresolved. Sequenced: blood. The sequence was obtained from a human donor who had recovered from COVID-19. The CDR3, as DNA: TGTGCCAGCAGCTCTTACACCGGGGAGCTGTTTTTT. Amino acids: CASSSYTGELFF. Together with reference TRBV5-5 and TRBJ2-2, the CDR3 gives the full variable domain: DAGVTQSPTHLIKTRGQQVTLRCSPISGHKSVSWYQQVLGQGPQFIFQYYEKEERGRGNFPDRFSARQFPNYSSELNVNALLLGDSALYLCASSSYTGELFFGEGSRLTVL.